Presented here are 22 T cell receptor beta chains from one specimen sequenced in a study of spatial heterogeneity in lung cancer. General study findings and limits: Expanded intratumoral alpha and beta TCR counts tracked tumor mutation counts.

These TCRs are of unknown antigen specificity. Indicated time point: sample taken at primary tumor resection. TCRdb recomputed calls from the 5' RACE reads with MiXCR, one row per CDR3 protein. Of roughly 7,000 distinct CDR3 sequences listed, 14% are singletons. The sequenced sample was lung tumor tissue, obtained at surgery. The receptors shown here come from a female donor with early-stage non-small cell lung cancer.

This clonotype was seen at least ten times. This chain uses TRBV5-1 with TRBJ2-5; D assignment may be TRBD1 or TRBD2 (5 bases each). V lost 1 base to trimming and J lost 5 bases, with 12 bases between them. Germline lookup yields CDR1 SGHRS and CDR2 YFSETQ. The CDR3 has 14 residues. This CDR3 reads CASSLLGDRETQYF. The CDR3 nucleotides are TGCGCCAGCAGCTTGCTAGGGGACCGGGAGACCCAGTACTTC.

This clonotype is medium-sized. J is TRBJ1-1 and V is TRBV29-1; 8 bases are a match to TRBD1. The CDR3 extends over 12 amino acids. Germline CDR1 is SQVTM and CDR2 is ANQGSEA. The ends lost 6 bases at V and 11 bases at J; junction bases unmatched: 11. The DNA for the CDR3 is TGCAGCGTCCTTACAGGGGGTTCTCTGGCTTTCTTT. Its protein product is CSVLTGGSLAFF.

This clonotype was observed a few times. J is TRBJ1-1 and V is TRBV18; D may be TRBD1 (6 bases). The CDR3 totals 13 residues. The ends were cut back, 3 bases at V and 8 bases at J, with 13 bases in the middle. Germline V gene sequence: CDR1 KGHSH, CDR2 LQKENI. The CDR3 DNA reads TGTGCCAGCTCACCCGACAGGTTAGCCGAAGCTTTCTTT. It translates to CASSPDRLAEAFF.

This clonotype was recorded at least ten times. The DNA for the CDR3 is TGTGCCAGCAGCGTATCCACCTTCGGGGACACCATATATTTT. Amino acid sequence: CASSVSTFGDTIYF. V is TRBV9 and J is TRBJ1-3; the D is unclear. The CDR3 runs 14 residues. Trimming removed 1 base from V and 8 bases from J, with 13 bases in between. The V gene's germline CDR1 is SGDLS and CDR2 YYNGEE.

This rearrangement joins TRBV12-3 or TRBV12-4 to TRBJ2-5; the D gene is possibly TRBD2 (6 bases). V lost 5 bases, J lost 5 bases, and 18 bases lay in between. The length of the CDR3 is 15 residues. The CDR3 DNA sequence: TGTGCCAGCAGTCCCCAGAGGGGAGGAGGGGAGACCCAGTACTTC. It specifies CASSPQRGGGETQYF.

By sample share, this clonotype is medium-sized. The genes are TRBV7-6 and TRBJ2-7; D unclear. This CDR3 is built from 13 residues. V was cut by 5 bases and J by 3 bases, with 11 bases left in between. Germline loops: CDR1 SGHVS, CDR2 FNYEAQ. The CDR3 loop reads CASSPGPNYEQYF. CDR3 coding DNA: TGTGCCAGCAGCCCTGGACCGAACTACGAGCAGTACTTC.

This clonotype is categorized as medium-sized. The V call is TRBV4-2, the J call TRBJ1-1; 11 bases map to TRBD1. V shed 4 bases and J 3 bases; nucleotides not matched to a gene: 7. CDR3 length: 16 residues. The germline gives CDR1 LGHNA, CDR2 YNFKEQ. The CDR3 here is CASSPSGQGGYTEAFF. CDR3 bases: TGTGCCAGCAGCCCCTCGGGACAGGGGGGATACACTGAAGCTTTCTTT.

In its sample, this clonotype was seen many times. This chain uses TRBV6-2 or TRBV6-3 with TRBJ1-5, with TRBD1 as a possible D gene (5 bases). This CDR3 is 16 amino acids long. With 10 bases removed from V and 3 bases from J, the gap between germline ends came to 22 bases. In germline, CDR1 is MNHEY, CDR2 SVGEGT. The CDR3 DNA follows: TGTGCCACCGAGATGATAGGGGCAGGCTTCAATCAGCCCCAGCATTTT. The encoded protein is CATEMIGAGFNQPQHF.

This chain joins TRBV12-3 or TRBV12-4 and TRBJ1-5, with D hard to call. With 3 bases removed from V and 9 bases from J, the gap between germline ends came to 12 bases. CDR3 size: 13 residues. DNA of the CDR3: TGTGCCAGCAGTTTGGTAGGGTCGAGGCCCCAGCATTTT. This encodes CASSLVGSRPQHF.

Many counts were recorded for this clonotype. The chain employs TRBV5-6 and TRBJ1-4; 7 positions agree with TRBD1. The junction had 2 bases not matched to a gene; V was cut back by 4 bases and J by 2 bases. The CDR3 runs 14 residues. In germline, CDR1 is SGHDT, CDR2 YYEEEE. CDR3 sequence reads: CASSRTGTNEKLFF. The CDR3 bases are TGTGCCAGCAGCAGGACAGGTACTAATGAAAAACTGTTTTTT.

This clonotype was seen ten or more times. The chain couples TRBV20-1 to TRBJ2-7, with D hard to call. V was clipped by 5 bases and J by 0 bases, with 5 bases between them. Germline V gene sequence: CDR1 DFQATT, CDR2 SNEGSKA (reference sequence). This CDR3 comprises 11 residues. In nucleotides, the CDR3 is TGCAGTGCTCGTAGCTCCTACGAGCAGTACTTC. Translation: CSARSSYEQYF.

Relative to its sample, this clonotype is medium-sized (0.01 to 0.1%). The rearrangement links TRBV6-5 to TRBJ1-1; 8 nucleotides line up with TRBD1. Trimming cost V 4 bases and J 0 bases; bases outside gene matches: 4. In germline, CDR1 is MNHEY, CDR2 SVGAGI. The CDR3 is made up of 15 amino acids. CDR3 loop: CASSWGQDVNTEAFF. The CDR3 DNA is TGTGCCAGCAGTTGGGGACAGGACGTGAACACTGAAGCTTTCTTT.

By sample share, this clonotype is medium-sized. CDR3 sequence: CSAGTGSSYEQYF. The CDR3 DNA is TGCAGTGCTGGGACGGGCAGCTCCTACGAGCAGTACTTC. The chain uses TRBV20-1 and TRBJ2-7; the D call may be TRBD1 or TRBD2 (5 bases each). CDR3 length: 13 amino acids. Per the germline V gene, CDR1 is DFQATT and CDR2 is SNEGSKA (reference sequence). V was shortened by 5 bases and J by 0 bases, with 11 bases between the two germline ends.

In this sample, this clonotype is medium-sized (0.01 to 0.1%). The rearrangement joins TRBV12-3 or TRBV12-4 to TRBJ2-3, with 7 bases lining up with TRBD2. Trimming took 3 bases from V and 2 from J; bases not matched to a gene: 5. The length of the CDR3 is 15 residues. CDR3: CASSLGAGTTDTQYF. In DNA, the CDR3 is TGTGCCAGCAGTTTGGGAGCGGGGACCACAGATACGCAGTATTTT.

At least ten counts were recorded for this clonotype. J is TRBJ2-5 and V is TRBV7-9, with 7 bases identical to TRBD1. CDR3 length equals 14 residues. The trim removed 3 bases at V and 5 bases at J, leaving 6 bases unmatched. Germline lookup yields CDR1 SEHNR and CDR2 FQNEAQ (reference sequence). CDR3: CASSFRQGRETQYF. The DNA of the CDR3 is TGTGCCAGCAGCTTCCGACAGGGACGGGAGACCCAGTACTTC.

The genes are TRBV4-1 and TRBJ2-3; D is perhaps TRBD2 (6 bases). Looked up from germline, CDR1 is MGHRA and CDR2 is YSYEKL. The CDR3 sequence is 15 residues long. Trimming removed 1 base from V and 1 base from J, with 9 bases in between. Here the CDR3 DNA reads TGCGCCAGCAGCCAAGCAAGCGGGCGCACAGATACGCAGTATTTT. Residues: CASSQASGRTDTQYF.

This clonotype was seen repeatedly, ten times or more. Written as DNA, the CDR3 is TGCAGTGCTAGAGACACAGGGGGCAAGTACAATCAGCCCCAGCATTTT. It encodes CSARDTGGKYNQPQHF. The chain carries TRBV20-1 and TRBJ1-5, with 9 nucleotides matching TRBD1. The CDR3 covers 16 residues. The V gene end was trimmed by 0 bases and the J gene end by 3 bases; junction bases not matched to a gene: 6. Germline V lookup: CDR1 DFQATT, CDR2 SNEGSKA (reference sequence).

This clonotype was seen many times. The chain couples TRBV20-1 to TRBJ2-7; D gene ambiguous. Germline V gives CDR1 DFQATT, CDR2 SNEGSKA (reference sequence). V shed 8 bases and J shed 2 bases, with 10 bases lying between them. This CDR3 comprises 11 residues. Here the CDR3 reads CSLGPPYEQYF. The CDR3 DNA reads as TGCAGTTTAGGTCCTCCCTACGAGCAGTACTTC.

This clonotype was picked up many times. V gene TRBV7-2 combines with J gene TRBJ2-1; no clear D gene. The germline V gene encodes CDR1 SGHTA and CDR2 FQGNSA. Trimming took off 5 bases at V and 0 bases at J, with 8 bases between the two ends. This CDR3 has 14 residues. The CDR3 bases are TGTGCCAGCAGCAAGGAGATCTCCTACAATGAGCAGTTCTTC. Translation gives CASSKEISYNEQFF.

This clonotype occurred many times. The chain uses TRBV12-3 or TRBV12-4 and TRBJ2-1; 8 bases map to TRBD1. This CDR3 region has 14 residues. V lost 3 bases and J lost 4; bases outside the gene matches: 2. CDR3 region: CASSFRTGYNEQFF. The CDR3 DNA sequence: TGTGCCAGCAGTTTTAGGACAGGGTACAATGAGCAGTTCTTC.

This clonotype was detected many times. V gene TRBV7-8 combines with J gene TRBJ1-6; D is uncertain. CDR3 length equals 13 residues. V dropped 5 bases and J dropped 6 bases, with 8 bases sitting between them. Germline-derived CDR1 and CDR2 are SGHVS and FQNEAQ. CDR3 bases: TGTGCCAGCAGCCAGGATTTTAATTCACCCCTCCACTTT. Protein: CASSQDFNSPLHF.

This sequence joins TRBV28 and TRBJ2-3; tentative D call: TRBD2 (5 bases). Germline lookup yields CDR1 MDHEN and CDR2 SYDVKM. The CDR3 has 15 residues. Trimming stripped 6 bases from V and 4 bases from J, with 17 bases between. CDR3 residues: CASSHPGARADTQYF. The CDR3 DNA reads as TGTGCCAGCAGCCACCCCGGAGCGAGGGCAGATACGCAGTATTTT.